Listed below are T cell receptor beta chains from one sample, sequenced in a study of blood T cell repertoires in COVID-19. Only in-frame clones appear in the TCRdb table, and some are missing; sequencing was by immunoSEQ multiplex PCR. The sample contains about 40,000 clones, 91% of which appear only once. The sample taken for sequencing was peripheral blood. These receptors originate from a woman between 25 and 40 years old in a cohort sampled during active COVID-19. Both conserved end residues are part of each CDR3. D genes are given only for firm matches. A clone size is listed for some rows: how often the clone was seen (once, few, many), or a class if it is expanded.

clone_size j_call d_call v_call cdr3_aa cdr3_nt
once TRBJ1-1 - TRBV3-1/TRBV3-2 CASSQAGGRNTEAFF TGTGCCAGCAGCCAAGCGGGCGGGAGGAACACTGAAGCTTTCTTT
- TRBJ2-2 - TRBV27 CAARTAGNQATGELFF TGTGCCGCCCGGACAGCAGGCAATCAGGCCACCGGGGAGCTGTTTTTT
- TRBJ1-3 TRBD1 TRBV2 CASSGGATGTGNTIYF TGTGCCAGCAGTGGCGGGGCGACAGGGACTGGAAACACCATATATTTT
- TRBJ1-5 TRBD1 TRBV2 CASSTTGYQPQHF TGTGCCAGCAGTACGACAGGGTATCAGCCCCAGCATTTT
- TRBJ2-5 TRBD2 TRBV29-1 CSVGGRAFETQYF TGCAGCGTTGGCGGGAGGGCCTTTGAGACCCAGTACTTC
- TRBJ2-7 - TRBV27 CASSRIGQFIYEQYF TGTGCCAGCAGTCGGATTGGACAGTTCATCTACGAGCAGTACTTC
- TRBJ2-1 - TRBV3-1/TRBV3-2 CARDEAGADNEQFF TGTGCCAGGGACGAAGCGGGTGCGGACAATGAGCAGTTCTTC
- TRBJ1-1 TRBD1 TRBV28 CASSVSGQGVNTEAFF TGTGCCAGCAGTGTGTCGGGACAGGGAGTGAACACTGAAGCTTTCTTT
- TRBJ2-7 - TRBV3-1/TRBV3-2 CASSQGLSRAQYF TGTGCCAGCAGCCAAGGGCTTTCCAGGGCACAGTACTTC
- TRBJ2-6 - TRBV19 CASSIDLGANVLTF TGTGCCAGTAGTATAGATCTTGGGGCCAACGTCCTGACTTTC
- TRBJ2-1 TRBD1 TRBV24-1 CATSDYIGTGYNEQFF TGTGCCACCAGTGATTATATCGGGACAGGGTACAATGAGCAGTTCTTC
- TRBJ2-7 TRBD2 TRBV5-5 CASSPLEGRAYEQYF TGTGCCAGCAGCCCCCTTGAAGGGAGGGCCTACGAGCAGTACTTC
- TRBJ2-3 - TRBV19 CASTWAPGTDTQYF TGTGCCAGTACGTGGGCCCCTGGGACAGATACGCAGTATTTT
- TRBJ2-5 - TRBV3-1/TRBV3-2 CASSLNGETQYF TGTGCCAGCAGCCTTAACGGGGAGACCCAGTACTTC
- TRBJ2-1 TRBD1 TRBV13 CASSLGGTGGIEQFF TGTGCCAGCAGCTTAGGGGGGACAGGGGGCATTGAGCAGTTCTTC
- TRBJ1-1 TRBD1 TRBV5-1 CASSLTGTGNTEAFF TGCGCCAGCAGCTTAACCGGGACAGGGAACACTGAAGCTTTCTTT